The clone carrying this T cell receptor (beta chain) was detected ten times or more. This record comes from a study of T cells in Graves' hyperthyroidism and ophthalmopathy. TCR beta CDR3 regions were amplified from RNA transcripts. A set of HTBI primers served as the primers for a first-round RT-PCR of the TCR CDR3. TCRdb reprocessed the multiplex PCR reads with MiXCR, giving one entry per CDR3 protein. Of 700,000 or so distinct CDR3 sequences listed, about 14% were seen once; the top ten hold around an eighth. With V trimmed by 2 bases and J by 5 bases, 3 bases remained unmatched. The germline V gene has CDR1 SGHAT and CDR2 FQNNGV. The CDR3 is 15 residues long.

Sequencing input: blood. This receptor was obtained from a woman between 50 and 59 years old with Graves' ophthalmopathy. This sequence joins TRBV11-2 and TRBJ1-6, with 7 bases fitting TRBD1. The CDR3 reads CASSLRGTDNSPLHF. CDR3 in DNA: TGTGCCAGCAGCTTAAGGGGGACAGATAATTCACCCCTCCACTTT.